This T cell receptor (beta chain) was recovered during a study of human T cells and chemical hapten exposure. Study overall: TCR yields per sample varied mostly from small pooled library volume differences. General study results and limits: Following DPC sensitization, TCRs present above 1 in 1000 frequency showed no change.

Total RNA extraction was carried out from unfractionated whole blood. This clonotype has a count of ten or more. Its antigen is unknown. The library gave individual cDNA molecules unique molecular identifiers. Study processing details: Counts of TCRs in each sample centred on a median of around 92,000 and extended from around 25,000 to 690,000. TCRdb reprocessed the 5' RACE reads with MiXCR, giving one entry per CDR3 protein. The V and J calls shown here were made by TCRdb, not taken from the authors' results. Of 120,000 to 150,000 distinct CDR3 sequences in the sample, roughly 4% were seen once. This CDR3 spans 14 amino acids. Germline loops: CDR1 MNHEY, CDR2 SVGEGT. With 5 bases removed from V and 11 bases from J, the gap between germline ends came to 19 bases.

The source is a female donor in good health. The rearrangement uses TRBV6-2 or TRBV6-3 and TRBJ1-5; D gene ambiguous. The CDR3 here is CASSTRGPNLAQHF. The CDR3 nucleotides read TGTGCCAGCAGTACGCGTGGACCGAATTTGGCCCAGCATTTT.